This T cell receptor beta chain came from a study of T-cell reconstitution after alpha-beta-depleted transplantation in children. The authors prepared the TCRbeta library with unique molecular identifiers. MiXCR, run by TCRdb on the PCR reads, gives a single entry per CDR3 protein. Here the sample spans fewer than 550,000 distinct CDR3 sequences, about an eighth being singletons. The sequence derives from a female patient aged 2-9 years who had a stem cell transplant for aplastic anemia, so the T cells may come from the graft donor. Sequencing used PBMCs, mostly from graft donor cells, obtained 180 days after TCRalphabeta/CD19-depleted stem cell transplant.

CDR3 loop: CASTSGDRVSTDTQYF. CDR3 sequence (DNA): TGTGCCAGCACCTCGGGGGACAGGGTCAGCACAGATACGCAGTATTTT. The chain uses TRBV7-9 and TRBJ2-3, with 9 bases matching TRBD1. The CDR3 is made up of 16 amino acids. V dropped 7 bases and J dropped 0; count of bases not matched to a gene: 8. Germline CDR1 and CDR2: SEHNR and FQNEAQ (reference sequence).